Listed here are 18 T cell receptor beta chains from one sample, sequenced in a study of PD-L1 blockade in urothelial cancer. Time point specified: peripheral blood 6 weeks after treatment start. Assay used: immunoSEQ multiplex PCR; TCRdb lists only in-frame clones, some missing. The sample contains 35,000 to 45,000 clones, 83% of which appear only once. The specimen comprised PBMCs, sampled around atezolizumab (anti-PD-L1) treatment. These receptors all come from a man aged 60 to 69 with urothelial cancer.

This chain uses TRBV5-1 with TRBJ2-2; 9 nucleotides agree with TRBD2. The J segment lost 13 bases and the V segment lost 6 bases, leaving 13 bases of the junction unmatched. In germline, CDR1 is SGHRS, CDR2 YFSETQ. The CDR3 runs 14 residues. This CDR3 reads CASTGTSSNYRLFF. CDR3 in DNA: TGCGCCAGCACCGGGACTAGCTCCAACTATCGGCTGTTTTTT.

The rearrangement links TRBV28 to TRBJ2-7, with D uncertain. V was clipped by 7 bases and J by 2 bases, with 12 bases between them. The CDR3 consists of 13 residues. The germline gives CDR1 MDHEN, CDR2 SYDVKM. CDR3 sequence (DNA): TGTGCCAGCATCTCCTCGGTAGCCTACGAGCAGTACTTC. Residues: CASISSVAYEQYF.

The CDR3 here is CASSFGRWNTEAFF. CDR3 coding DNA: TGTGCCAGCAGTTTTGGGCGATGGAACACTGAAGCTTTCTTT. The chain recombines TRBV28 with TRBJ1-1, with D uncertain. The germline CDR1 and CDR2 sequences are MDHEN and SYDVKM. The CDR3 has 14 residues. Trimming took off 3 bases at V and 1 base at J, with 9 bases between the two ends.

The chain combines TRBV28 with TRBJ1-2, with D possibly TRBD1 on 5 matching bases. Germline V gene lookup returns CDR1 MDHEN and CDR2 SYDVKM. The CDR3 spans 13 residues. V lost 6 bases to trimming and J lost 2 bases, with 10 bases between them. The CDR3 sequence: CASRKTANYGYTF. CDR3 DNA sequence: TGTGCCAGCAGGAAGACAGCAAACTATGGCTACACCTTC.

The J gene is TRBJ2-1, the V gene TRBV30; TRBD2 aligns across 12 bases. V was pared by 3 bases and J by 7 bases, with 10 bases of the junction left unmatched. The length of the CDR3 is 16 residues. CDR1 and CDR2 (germline): GTSNPN, SVGIG (reference sequence). CDR3 in DNA: TGTGCCTGGAGCCTAGCGGGGGGGCCGGTGGTTAATGAGCAGTTCTTC. Residues: CAWSLAGGPVVNEQFF.

This clone was found a few times. The J gene is TRBJ1-3, the V gene TRBV4-1; no clear D. V lost 3 bases and J 4 bases, leaving 13 bases between the germline ends. CDR3 size: 15 residues. Germline V gene data show CDR1 as MGHRA and CDR2 as YSYEKL. CDR3 nucleotide sequence: TGCGCCAGCAGCCAGAGAACCGGAGGGGGAAACACCATATATTTT. Amino acids: CASSQRTGGGNTIYF.

The count of this clone is one. The CDR3 DNA reads as TGTGCCAGCAGCTTAGGACAGGGGCTGAGCACTGAAGCTTTCTTT. Its translation: CASSLGQGLSTEAFF. The rearrangement uses TRBV5-4 and TRBJ1-1; 9 bases line up with TRBD1. Trimming took 2 bases from V and 4 from J; bases not matched to a gene: 6. Germline V gives CDR1 SGHNT, CDR2 YYREEE (reference sequence). The CDR3 loop spans 15 amino acids.

This chain links TRBV19 with TRBJ2-7, with TRBD2 as a possible D gene (6 bases). The V and J ends lost 5 bases and 6 bases respectively, with 17 bases between them. CDR1 and CDR2 from the germline V gene are LNHDA and SQIVND (reference sequence). The CDR3 spans 14 residues. The CDR3 DNA is TGTGCCAGTAGTCCCGGGACTTGGCGGGTCGAGCAGTACTTC. As protein: CASSPGTWRVEQYF.

The rearrangement uses TRBV19 and TRBJ2-2; no firm D call. Germline assignment: CDR1 LNHDA and CDR2 SQIVND (reference sequence). This CDR3 spans 14 amino acids. V was shortened by 0 bases and J by 2 bases, with 4 bases between the two germline ends. CDR3 bases: TGTGCCAGTAGTATAGAACAAAACACCGGGGAGCTGTTTTTT. Translating gives CASSIEQNTGELFF.

This clone appeared a few times. The CDR3 spells CASSLREDGYTF. The CDR3 bases are TGTGCCAGTAGTCTTCGTGAGGATGGCTACACCTTC. The rearrangement uses TRBV19 and TRBJ1-2; D gene unclear. V shed 5 bases and J shed 6 bases, with 10 bases lying between them. The germline CDR1 and CDR2 sequences are LNHDA and SQIVND (reference sequence). This CDR3 has 12 residues.

The J gene is TRBJ1-1, the V gene TRBV19, with D possibly TRBD1 on 5 matching bases. The ends were cut back, 5 bases at V and 5 bases at J, with 18 bases in the middle. CDR1 and CDR2 from the germline V gene are LNHDA and SQIVND (reference sequence). The length of the CDR3 is 15 residues. CDR3 nucleotide sequence: TGTGCCAGTAGTCAGGCAGGGAGGGTGGGAACTGAAGCTTTCTTT. Protein product: CASSQAGRVGTEAFF.

The rearrangement joins TRBV29-1 to TRBJ2-2; 11 nucleotides line up with TRBD2. Germline loops: CDR1 SQVTM, CDR2 ANQGSEA. V was clipped by 6 bases and J by 7 bases; unmatched bases: 7. The CDR3 loop spans 14 amino acids. The CDR3 is CSVHIAGGLGELFF. The CDR3 DNA reads as TGCAGCGTGCACATAGCGGGGGGGCTCGGGGAGCTGTTTTTT.

The V and J genes are TRBV5-6 and TRBJ1-4; D might be TRBD1 (6 bases). With 4 bases removed from V and 8 bases from J, the gap between germline ends came to 21 bases. The CDR3 is 16 amino acids. Germline V gene data show CDR1 as SGHDT and CDR2 as YYEEEE. The CDR3 here is CASSAGTRPQAEKLFF. Written as DNA, the CDR3 is TGTGCCAGCAGCGCAGGGACAAGGCCTCAAGCGGAAAAACTGTTTTTT.

V gene TRBV7-2 combines with J gene TRBJ2-7, with 13 positions matching TRBD2. The CDR3 contains 15 residues. Germline CDR1 and CDR2: SGHTA and FQGNSA. Trimming cost V 3 bases and J 5 bases; bases outside gene matches: 4. CDR3 in DNA: TGTGCCAGCAGCTTGACTAGCGGGGGGAGAAACGAGCAGTACTTC. This codes for CASSLTSGGRNEQYF.

The chain combines TRBV6-5 with TRBJ2-3; D ambiguous. The CDR3 consists of 12 residues. V was trimmed by 4 bases and J by 4 bases, leaving 6 bases between them. Germline V CDR1 and CDR2: MNHEY, SVGAGI. The CDR3 DNA is TGTGCCAGCAGTTCCACTTCAGATACGCAGTATTTT. Protein: CASSSTSDTQYF.

The CDR3 DNA reads TGTGCCAGCAGGATGGACATATCCGGAAACACCATATATTTT. This encodes CASRMDISGNTIYF. The genes are TRBV6-6 and TRBJ1-3, with D perhaps matching TRBD1 (5 bases). The V end was cut by 6 bases, the J end by 4 bases, with 13 bases between. The CDR3 is 14 amino acids. CDR1 and CDR2 (germline): MNHNY, SVGAGI (reference sequence).

This clone showed up just a few times. V gene TRBV6-5 combines with J gene TRBJ2-1, with TRBD1 matching 7 bases. This CDR3 is 12 amino acids long. Germline assignment: CDR1 MNHEY and CDR2 SVGAGI. The V gene end was trimmed by 6 bases and the J gene end by 6 bases; junction bases not matched to a gene: 2. The CDR3 reads CASSRDSNEQFF. CDR3 bases: TGTGCCAGCAGCCGGGACAGCAATGAGCAGTTCTTC.

The V and J genes are TRBV6-5 and TRBJ1-2; a possible D gene is TRBD1 (6 bases). Germline V CDR1 and CDR2: MNHEY, SVGAGI. Trimming took off 0 bases at V and 0 bases at J, with 11 bases between the two ends. The CDR3 length is 16 residues. The chain's CDR3 is CASSYSRDTTNYGYTF. The CDR3, as DNA: TGTGCCAGCAGTTACTCGAGGGACACTACTAACTATGGCTACACCTTC.